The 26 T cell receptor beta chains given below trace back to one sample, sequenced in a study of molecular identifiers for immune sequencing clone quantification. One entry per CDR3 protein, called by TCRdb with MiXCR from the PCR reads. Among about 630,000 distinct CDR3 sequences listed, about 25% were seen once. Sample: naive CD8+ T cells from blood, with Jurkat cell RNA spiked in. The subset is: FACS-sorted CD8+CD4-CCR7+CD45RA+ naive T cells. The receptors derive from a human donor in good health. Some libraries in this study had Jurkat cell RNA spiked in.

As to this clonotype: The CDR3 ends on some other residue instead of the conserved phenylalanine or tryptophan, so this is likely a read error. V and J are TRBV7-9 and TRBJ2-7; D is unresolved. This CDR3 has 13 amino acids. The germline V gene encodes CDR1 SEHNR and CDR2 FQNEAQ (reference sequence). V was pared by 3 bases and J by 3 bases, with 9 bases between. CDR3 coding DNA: TGTGCCAGCAGCTTTCAGACATACTACGAGCAGTACCTC. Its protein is CASSFQTYYEQYL.

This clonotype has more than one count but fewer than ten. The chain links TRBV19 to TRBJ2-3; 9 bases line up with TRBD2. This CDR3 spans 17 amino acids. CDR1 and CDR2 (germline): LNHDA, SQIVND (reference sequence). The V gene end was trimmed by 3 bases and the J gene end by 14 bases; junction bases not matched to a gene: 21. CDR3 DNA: TGTGCCAGTAGTATTCCCCTCTCGGGCAGCGGGGGGCCGGAAACGTATTTT. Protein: CASSIPLSGSGGPETYF.

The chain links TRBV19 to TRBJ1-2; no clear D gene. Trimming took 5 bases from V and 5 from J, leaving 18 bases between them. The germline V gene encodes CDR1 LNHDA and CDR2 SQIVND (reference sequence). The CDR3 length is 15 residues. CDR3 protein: CASSPLPASPYGYTF. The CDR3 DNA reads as TGTGCCAGTAGTCCCCTCCCGGCAAGCCCGTATGGCTACACCTTC.

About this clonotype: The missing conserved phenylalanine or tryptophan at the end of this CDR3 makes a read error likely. Here the CDR3 DNA reads TGTGCCAGCAGCTTAGCGGCAGGGAACACTGAAGCTTTCTCT. Protein sequence: CASSLAAGNTEAFS. The chain recombines TRBV7-9 with TRBJ1-1; no clear D gene. Trimming stripped 0 bases from V and 1 base from J, with 6 bases between. Germline lookup yields CDR1 SEHNR and CDR2 FQNEAQ (reference sequence). The CDR3 sequence is 14 residues long.

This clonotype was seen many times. CDR3 loop: CASSLIWDSPLHF. The CDR3 coding sequence is TGTGCCAGCAGCTTAATCTGGGACTCACCCCTCCACTTT. The chain carries TRBV7-2 and TRBJ1-6; the D gene is possibly TRBD1 (5 bases). Trimming removed 2 bases at V and 10 bases at J, with 9 bases between. Germline CDR1 reads SGHTA; CDR2 reads FQGNSA. The CDR3 sequence is 13 residues long.

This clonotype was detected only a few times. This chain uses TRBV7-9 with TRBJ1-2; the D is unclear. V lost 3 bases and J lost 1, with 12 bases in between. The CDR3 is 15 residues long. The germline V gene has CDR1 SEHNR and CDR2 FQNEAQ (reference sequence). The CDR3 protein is CASSLGTSFNYGYTF. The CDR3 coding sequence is TGTGCCAGCAGCTTGGGAACAAGCTTTAACTATGGCTACACCTTC.

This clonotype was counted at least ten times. CDR3 residues: CASSYAGSEDEQYF. CDR3 sequence (DNA): TGTGCCAGCAGTTACGCCGGGTCAGAGGACGAGCAGTACTTC. This chain links TRBV27 with TRBJ2-7; no reliable D call. There are 14 residues in the CDR3. Per germline, CDR1 MNHEY and CDR2 SMNVEV (reference sequence). The ends were cut back, 4 bases at V and 5 bases at J, with 15 bases in the middle.

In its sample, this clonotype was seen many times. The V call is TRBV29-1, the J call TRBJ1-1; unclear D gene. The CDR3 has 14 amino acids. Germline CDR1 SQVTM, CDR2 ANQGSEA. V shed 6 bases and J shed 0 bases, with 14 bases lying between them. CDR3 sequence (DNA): TGCAGCGTCCCGGCAGCCGCCATGAACACTGAAGCTTTCTTT. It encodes CSVPAAAMNTEAFF.

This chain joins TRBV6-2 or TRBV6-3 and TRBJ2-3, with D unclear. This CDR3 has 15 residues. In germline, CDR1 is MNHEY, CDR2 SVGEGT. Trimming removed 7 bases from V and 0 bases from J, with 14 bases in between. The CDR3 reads CASTVAEYSTDTQYF. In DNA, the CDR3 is TGTGCCAGCACGGTGGCGGAGTATAGCACAGATACGCAGTATTTT.

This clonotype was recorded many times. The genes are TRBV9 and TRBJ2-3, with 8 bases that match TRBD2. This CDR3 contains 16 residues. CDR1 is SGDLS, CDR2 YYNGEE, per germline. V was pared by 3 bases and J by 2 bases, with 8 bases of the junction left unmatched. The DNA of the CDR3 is TGTGCCAGCAGCGGTACAATAGCGGGGCCCACAGATACGCAGTATTTT. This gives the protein CASSGTIAGPTDTQYF. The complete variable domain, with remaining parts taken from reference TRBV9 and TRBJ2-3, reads DSGVTQTPKHLITATGQRVTLRCSPRSGDLSVYWYQQSLDQGLQFLIQYYNGEERAKGNILERFSAQQFPDLHSELNLSSLELGDSALYFCASSGTIAGPTDTQYFGPGTRLTVL.

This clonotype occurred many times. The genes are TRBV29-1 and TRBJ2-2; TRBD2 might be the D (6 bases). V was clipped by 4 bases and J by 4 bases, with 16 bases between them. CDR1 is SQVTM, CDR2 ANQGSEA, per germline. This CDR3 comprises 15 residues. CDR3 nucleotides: TGCAGCGTTGTTAGCGGACCATCGGTCACCGGGGAGCTGTTTTTT. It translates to CSVVSGPSVTGELFF.

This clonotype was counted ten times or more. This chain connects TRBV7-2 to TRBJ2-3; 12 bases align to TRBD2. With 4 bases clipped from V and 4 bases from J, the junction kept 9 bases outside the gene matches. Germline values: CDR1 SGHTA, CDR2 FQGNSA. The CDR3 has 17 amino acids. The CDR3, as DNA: TGTGCCAGCAGCTCCCAACCACTAGCGGGGGGTTCAGATACGCAGTATTTT. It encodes CASSSQPLAGGSDTQYF.

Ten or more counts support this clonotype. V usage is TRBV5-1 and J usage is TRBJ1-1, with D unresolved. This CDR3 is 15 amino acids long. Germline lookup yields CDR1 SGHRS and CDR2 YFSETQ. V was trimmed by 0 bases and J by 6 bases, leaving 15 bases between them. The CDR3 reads CASSLALGSKAEAFF. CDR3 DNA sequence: TGCGCCAGCAGCTTGGCCTTGGGGAGTAAGGCTGAAGCTTTCTTT. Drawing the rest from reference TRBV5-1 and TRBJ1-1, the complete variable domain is KAGVTQTPRYLIKTRGQQVTLSCSPISGHRSVSWYQQTPGQGLQFLFEYFSETQRNKGNFPGRFSGRQFSNSRSEMNVSTLELGDSALYLCASSLALGSKAEAFFGQGTRLTVV.

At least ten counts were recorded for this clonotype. This CDR3 is CASSQENFSGNTIYF. As DNA, the CDR3 is TGTGCCAGCAGCCAAGAGAACTTCTCTGGAAACACCATATATTTT. The chain employs TRBV4-2 and TRBJ1-3, with D hard to call. Trimming took 0 bases from V and 0 from J, leaving 6 bases between them. This CDR3 spans 15 amino acids. Germline CDR1 LGHNA, CDR2 YNFKEQ.

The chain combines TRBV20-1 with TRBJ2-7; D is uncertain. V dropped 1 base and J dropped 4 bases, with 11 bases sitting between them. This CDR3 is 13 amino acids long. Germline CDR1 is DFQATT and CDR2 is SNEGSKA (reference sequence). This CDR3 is CSARAATSYEQYF. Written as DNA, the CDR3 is TGCAGTGCTAGAGCGGCTACCTCATACGAGCAGTACTTC.

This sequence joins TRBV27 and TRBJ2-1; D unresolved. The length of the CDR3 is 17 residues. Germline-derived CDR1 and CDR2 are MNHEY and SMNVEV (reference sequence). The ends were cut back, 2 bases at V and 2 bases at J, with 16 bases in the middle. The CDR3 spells CASSLRLGSRPYNEQFF. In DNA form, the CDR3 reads TGTGCCAGCAGTTTAAGATTGGGGTCGAGGCCCTACAATGAGCAGTTCTTC.

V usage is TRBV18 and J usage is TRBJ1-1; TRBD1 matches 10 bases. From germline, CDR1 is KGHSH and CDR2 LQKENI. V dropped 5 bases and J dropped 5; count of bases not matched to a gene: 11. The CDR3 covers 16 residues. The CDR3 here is CASSSGQGYLGTEAFF. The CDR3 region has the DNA TGTGCCAGCTCATCGGGACAGGGGTACCTCGGGACTGAAGCTTTCTTT.

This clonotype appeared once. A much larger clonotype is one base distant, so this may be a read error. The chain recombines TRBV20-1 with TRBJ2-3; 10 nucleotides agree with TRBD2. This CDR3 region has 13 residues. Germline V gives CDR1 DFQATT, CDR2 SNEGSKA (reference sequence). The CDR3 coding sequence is TGCAGTGCAAGGGGACTAGCGACAGATACGCAGTGTTTT. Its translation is CSARGLATDTQCF.

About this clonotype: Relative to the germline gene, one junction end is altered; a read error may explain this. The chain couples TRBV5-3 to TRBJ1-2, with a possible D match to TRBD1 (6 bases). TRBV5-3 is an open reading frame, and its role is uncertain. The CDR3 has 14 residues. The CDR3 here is CASSLEAGAYGYTF. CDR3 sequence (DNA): TGTGCCAGCAGCTTGGAAGCAGGGGCCTATGGCTACACCTTC.

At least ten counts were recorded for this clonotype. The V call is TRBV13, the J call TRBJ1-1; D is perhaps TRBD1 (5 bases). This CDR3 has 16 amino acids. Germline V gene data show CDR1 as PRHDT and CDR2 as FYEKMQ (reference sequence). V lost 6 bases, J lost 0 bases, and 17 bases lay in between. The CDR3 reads CASSRSTGHMNTEAFF. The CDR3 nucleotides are TGTGCCAGCAGTCGCTCGACCGGACATATGAACACTGAAGCTTTCTTT.

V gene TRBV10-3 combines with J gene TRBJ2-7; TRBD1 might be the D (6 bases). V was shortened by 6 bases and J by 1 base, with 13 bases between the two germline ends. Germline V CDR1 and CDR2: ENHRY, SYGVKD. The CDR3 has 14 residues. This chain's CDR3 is CAIRLTGASYEQYF. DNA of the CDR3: TGTGCCATCAGGTTGACAGGCGCTTCCTACGAGCAGTACTTC.

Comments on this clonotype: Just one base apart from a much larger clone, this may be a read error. CDR3 DNA sequence: TGTGCCAGCTGCGCGTGGGGCAGGCGCACAGATACGCAGTATTTT. Protein sequence: CASCAWGRRTDTQYF. The chain couples TRBV9 to TRBJ2-3; D might be TRBD1 (5 bases). This CDR3 is 15 amino acids long. V lost 7 bases, J lost 1 base, and 16 bases lay in between. The V gene's germline CDR1 is SGDLS and CDR2 YYNGEE.

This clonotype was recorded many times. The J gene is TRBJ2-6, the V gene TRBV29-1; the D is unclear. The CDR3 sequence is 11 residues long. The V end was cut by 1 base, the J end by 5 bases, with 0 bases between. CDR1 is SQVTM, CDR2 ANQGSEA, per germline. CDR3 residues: CSVEGANVLTF. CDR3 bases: TGCAGCGTTGAAGGGGCCAACGTCCTGACTTTC.

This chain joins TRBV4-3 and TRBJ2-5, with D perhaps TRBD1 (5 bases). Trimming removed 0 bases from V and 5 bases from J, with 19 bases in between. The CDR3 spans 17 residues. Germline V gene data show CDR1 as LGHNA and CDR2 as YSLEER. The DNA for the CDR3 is TGCGCCAGCAGCCAAGATTTCATGGGGCTAGTGACGGAGACCCAGTACTTC. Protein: CASSQDFMGLVTETQYF.

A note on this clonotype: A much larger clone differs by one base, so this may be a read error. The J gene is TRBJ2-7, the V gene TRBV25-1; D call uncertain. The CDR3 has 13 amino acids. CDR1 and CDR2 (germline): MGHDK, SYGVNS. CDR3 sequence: CAGSESPEYEQYF. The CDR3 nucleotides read TGTGCCGGCAGTGAATCCCCTGAGTACGAGCAGTACTTC.

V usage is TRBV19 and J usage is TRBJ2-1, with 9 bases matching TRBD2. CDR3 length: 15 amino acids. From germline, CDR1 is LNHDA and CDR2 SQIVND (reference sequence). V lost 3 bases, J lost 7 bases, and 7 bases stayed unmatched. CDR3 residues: CASSMLAGSGNEQFF. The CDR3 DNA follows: TGTGCCAGTAGTATGCTAGCGGGATCTGGAAATGAGCAGTTCTTC. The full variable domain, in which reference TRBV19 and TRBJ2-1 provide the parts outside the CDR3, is DGGITQSPKYLFRKEGQNVTLSCEQNLNHDAMYWYRQDPGQGLRLIYYSQIVNDFQKGDIAEGYSVSREKKESFPLTVTSAQKNPTAFYLCASSMLAGSGNEQFFGPGTRLTVL.